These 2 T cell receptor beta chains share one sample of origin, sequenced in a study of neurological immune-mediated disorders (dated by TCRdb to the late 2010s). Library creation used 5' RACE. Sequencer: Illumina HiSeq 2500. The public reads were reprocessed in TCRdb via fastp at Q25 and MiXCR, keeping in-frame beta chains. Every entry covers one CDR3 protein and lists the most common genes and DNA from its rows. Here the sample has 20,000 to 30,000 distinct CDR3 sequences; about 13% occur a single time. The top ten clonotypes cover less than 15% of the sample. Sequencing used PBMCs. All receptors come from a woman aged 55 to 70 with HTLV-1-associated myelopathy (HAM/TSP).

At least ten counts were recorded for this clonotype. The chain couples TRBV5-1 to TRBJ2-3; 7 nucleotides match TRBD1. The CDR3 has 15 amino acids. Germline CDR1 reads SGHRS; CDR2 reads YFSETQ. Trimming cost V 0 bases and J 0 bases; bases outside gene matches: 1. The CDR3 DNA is TGCGCCAGCAGCTTGGGACAGGGAAGCACAGATACGCAGTATTTT. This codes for CASSLGQGSTDTQYF.

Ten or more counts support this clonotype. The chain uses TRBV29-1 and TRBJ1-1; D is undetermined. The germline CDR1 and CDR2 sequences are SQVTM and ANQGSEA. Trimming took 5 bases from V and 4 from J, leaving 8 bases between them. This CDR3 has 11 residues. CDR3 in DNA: TGCAGCGTTCGGATTGCCACTGAAGCTTTCTTT. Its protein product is CSVRIATEAFF.